The 8 T cell receptor beta chains below come from one sample, sequenced in a study of monozygotic twins with inflammatory bowel disease (dated by TCRdb to the late 2010s). Libraries came from 5' RACE. Sequencing took place on an Illumina HiSeq 2500. The reads were reprocessed in TCRdb, with one entry per CDR3 protein sequence and no accompanying DNA. The sample's table covers 150,000 to 200,000 distinct CDR3 sequences. Of the sample, just under 7.5% falls within the top ten clones. Sequences were obtained from blood. These receptors were taken from a human donor with ulcerative colitis or Crohn's disease, or a healthy co-twin of an affected twin (not recorded which).

The chain joins TRBV11-3 to TRBJ2-1; TCRdb proposes TRBD2, but this gene call is untestable without DNA. Looked up from germline, CDR1 is SGHNT and CDR2 is YENEEA. The CDR3 length is 16 residues. CDR3: CASSLASEGWYNEQFF.

The rearrangement links TRBV28 to TRBJ2-1; no DNA is available, so the TRBD2 call from TCRdb remains unchecked. Germline CDR1 MDHEN, CDR2 SYDVKM. CDR3 size: 16 residues. The CDR3 reads CASSFSSGRKYNEQFF.

The CDR3 sequence: CASSYPGQGAWFYNEQFF. This chain connects TRBV6-2 or TRBV6-3 to TRBJ2-1; TCRdb indicates TRBD1, and absent DNA this call remains unverified. The CDR3 has 18 residues. The germline CDR1 and CDR2 sequences are MNHEY and SVGEGT.

The chain is built from TRBV20-1 and TRBJ1-2; TCRdb designates TRBD1, a call that cannot be tested without DNA. Germline loops: CDR1 DFQATT, CDR2 SNEGSKA (reference sequence). There are 12 residues in the CDR3. The chain's CDR3 is CSANRGSYGYTF.

The chain carries TRBV29-1 and TRBJ2-1; the D gene TCRdb calls, TRBD2, cannot be checked with no DNA. Germline CDR1 SQVTM, CDR2 ANQGSEA. This CDR3 contains 16 residues. The CDR3 spells CSVEEGWLAGVDEQFF.

CDR3 loop: CSARGPGSYNEQFF. V usage is TRBV29-1 and J usage is TRBJ2-1; TCRdb's D call, TRBD1, is unchecked because there is no DNA. Germline V lookup: CDR1 SQVTM, CDR2 ANQGSEA. The CDR3 contains 14 residues.

The chain links TRBV5-1 to TRBJ2-4. CDR1 and CDR2 (germline): SGHRS, YFSETQ. The CDR3 spans 15 residues. CDR3: CASARDSLAKNIQYF.

V is TRBV3-1 and J is TRBJ2-7; TCRdb designates TRBD2, a call that cannot be tested without DNA. The V gene's germline CDR1 is LGHDT and CDR2 YNNKEL (reference sequence). The CDR3 has 15 residues. The CDR3 is CASSRGGAGSYEQYF.